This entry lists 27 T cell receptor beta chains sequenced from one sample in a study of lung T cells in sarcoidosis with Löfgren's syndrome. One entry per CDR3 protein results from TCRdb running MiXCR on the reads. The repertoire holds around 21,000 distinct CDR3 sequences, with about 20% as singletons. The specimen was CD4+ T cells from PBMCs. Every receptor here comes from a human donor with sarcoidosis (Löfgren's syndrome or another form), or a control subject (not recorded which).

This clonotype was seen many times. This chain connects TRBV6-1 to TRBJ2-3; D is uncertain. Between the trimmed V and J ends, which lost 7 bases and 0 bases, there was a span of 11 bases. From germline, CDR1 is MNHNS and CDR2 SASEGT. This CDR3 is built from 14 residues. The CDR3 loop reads CASILYVSTDTQYF. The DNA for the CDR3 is TGTGCCAGCATCCTTTATGTTAGCACAGATACGCAGTATTTT.

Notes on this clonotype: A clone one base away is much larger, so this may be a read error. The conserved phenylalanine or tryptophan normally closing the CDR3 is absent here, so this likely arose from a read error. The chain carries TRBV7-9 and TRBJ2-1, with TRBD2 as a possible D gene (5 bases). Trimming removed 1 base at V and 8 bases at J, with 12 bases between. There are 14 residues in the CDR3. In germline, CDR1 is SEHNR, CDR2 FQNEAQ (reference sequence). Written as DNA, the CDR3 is TGTGCCAGCAGCTTAGAACGGGGTAACGATGAGCAGTTCTCC. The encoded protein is CASSLERGNDEQFS.

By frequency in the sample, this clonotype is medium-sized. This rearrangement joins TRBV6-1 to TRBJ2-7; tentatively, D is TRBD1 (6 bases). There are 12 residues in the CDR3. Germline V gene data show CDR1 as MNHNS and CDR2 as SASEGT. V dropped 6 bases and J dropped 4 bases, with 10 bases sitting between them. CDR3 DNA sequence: TGTGCCAGCAGCCGGACAGAGTACGAGCAGTACTTC. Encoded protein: CASSRTEYEQYF.

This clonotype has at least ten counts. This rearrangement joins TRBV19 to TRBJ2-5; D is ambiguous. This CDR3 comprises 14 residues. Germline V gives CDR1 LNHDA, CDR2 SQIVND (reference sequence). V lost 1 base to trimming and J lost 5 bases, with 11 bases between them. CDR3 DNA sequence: TGTGCCAGTAGTATAGCCGGCCCGGCGGAGACCCAGTACTTC. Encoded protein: CASSIAGPAETQYF.

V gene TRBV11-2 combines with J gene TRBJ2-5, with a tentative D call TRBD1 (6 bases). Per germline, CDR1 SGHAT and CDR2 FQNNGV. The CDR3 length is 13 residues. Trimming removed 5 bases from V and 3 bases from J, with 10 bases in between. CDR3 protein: CASSPDSKETQYF. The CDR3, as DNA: TGTGCCAGCAGCCCGGACAGCAAAGAGACCCAGTACTTC.

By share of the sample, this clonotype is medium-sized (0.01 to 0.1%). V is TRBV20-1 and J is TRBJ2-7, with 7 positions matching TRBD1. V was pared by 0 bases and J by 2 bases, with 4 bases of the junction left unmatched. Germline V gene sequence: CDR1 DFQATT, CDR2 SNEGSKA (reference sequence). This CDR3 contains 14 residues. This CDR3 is CSARDKGQPYEQYF. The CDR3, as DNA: TGCAGTGCTAGAGATAAGGGACAGCCCTACGAGCAGTACTTC.

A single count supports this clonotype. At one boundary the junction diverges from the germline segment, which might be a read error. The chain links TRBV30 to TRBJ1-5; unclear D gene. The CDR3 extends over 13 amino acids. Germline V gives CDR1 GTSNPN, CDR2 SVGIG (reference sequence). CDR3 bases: TGTGCCTGGACAGAAAATAGCAGTCAGCCCCAGCATTTT. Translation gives CAWTENSSQPQHF. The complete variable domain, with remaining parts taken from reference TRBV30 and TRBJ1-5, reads SQTIHQWPATLVQPVGSPLSLECTVEGTSNPNLYWYRQAAGRGLQLLFYSVGIGQISSEVPQNLSASRPQDRQFILSSKKLLLSDSGFYLCAWTENSSQPQHFGDGTRLSIL.

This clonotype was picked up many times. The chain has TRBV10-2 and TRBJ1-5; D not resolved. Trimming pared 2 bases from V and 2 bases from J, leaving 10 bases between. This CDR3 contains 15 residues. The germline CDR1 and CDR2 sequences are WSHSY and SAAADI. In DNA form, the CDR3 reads TGCGCCAGCAGTGAGGGGAGGATAGGCAATCAGCCCCAGCATTTT. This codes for CASSEGRIGNQPQHF.

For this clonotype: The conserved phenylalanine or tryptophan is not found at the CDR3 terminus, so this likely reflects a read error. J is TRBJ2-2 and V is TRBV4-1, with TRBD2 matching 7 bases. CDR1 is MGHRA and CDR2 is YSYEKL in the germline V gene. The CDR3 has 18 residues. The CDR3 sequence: CASSQDYGGTPDTGELFS. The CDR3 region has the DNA TGCGCCAGCAGTCAAGACTACGGGGGGACCCCCGACACCGGGGAGCTGTTTTCT.

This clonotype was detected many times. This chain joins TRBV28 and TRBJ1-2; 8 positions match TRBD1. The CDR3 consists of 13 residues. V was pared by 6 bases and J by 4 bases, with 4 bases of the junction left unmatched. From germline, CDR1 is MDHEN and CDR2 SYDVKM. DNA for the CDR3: TGTGCCAGCAGCCCAGGGGGCCTCTATGGCTACACCTTC. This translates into CASSPGGLYGYTF.

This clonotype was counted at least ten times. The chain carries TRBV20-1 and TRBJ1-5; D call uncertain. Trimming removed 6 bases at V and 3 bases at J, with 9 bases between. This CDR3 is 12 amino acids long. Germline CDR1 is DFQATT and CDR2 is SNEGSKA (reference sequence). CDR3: CSARAFNQPQHF. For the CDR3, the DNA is TGCAGTGCAAGGGCCTTCAATCAGCCCCAGCATTTT.

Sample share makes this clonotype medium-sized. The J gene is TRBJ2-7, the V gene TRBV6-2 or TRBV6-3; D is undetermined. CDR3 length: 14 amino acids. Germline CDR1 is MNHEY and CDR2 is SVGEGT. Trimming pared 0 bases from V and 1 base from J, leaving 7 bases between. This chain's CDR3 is CASSYSRQSYEQYF. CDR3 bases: TGTGCCAGCAGTTACTCGAGGCAGTCCTACGAGCAGTACTTC.

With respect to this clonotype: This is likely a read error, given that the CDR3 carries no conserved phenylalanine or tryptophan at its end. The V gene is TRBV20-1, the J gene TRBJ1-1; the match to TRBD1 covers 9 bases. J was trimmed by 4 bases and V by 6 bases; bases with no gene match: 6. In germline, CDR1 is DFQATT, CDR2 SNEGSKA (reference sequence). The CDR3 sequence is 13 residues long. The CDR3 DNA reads TGCAGTGCGTCGGACAGGGGTAGCACTGAAGCTTTCTCT. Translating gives CSASDRGSTEAFS.

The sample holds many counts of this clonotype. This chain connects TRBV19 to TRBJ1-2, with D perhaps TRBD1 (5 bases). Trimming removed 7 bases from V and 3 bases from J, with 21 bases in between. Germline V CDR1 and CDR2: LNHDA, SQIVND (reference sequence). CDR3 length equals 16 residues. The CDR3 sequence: CASKGLGIGADYGYTF. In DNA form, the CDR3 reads TGTGCCAGTAAAGGGTTAGGGATAGGGGCAGACTATGGCTACACCTTC. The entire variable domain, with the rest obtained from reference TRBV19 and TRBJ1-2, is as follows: DGGITQSPKYLFRKEGQNVTLSCEQNLNHDAMYWYRQDPGQGLRLIYYSQIVNDFQKGDIAEGYSVSREKKESFPLTVTSAQKNPTAFYLCASKGLGIGADYGYTFGSGTRLTVV.

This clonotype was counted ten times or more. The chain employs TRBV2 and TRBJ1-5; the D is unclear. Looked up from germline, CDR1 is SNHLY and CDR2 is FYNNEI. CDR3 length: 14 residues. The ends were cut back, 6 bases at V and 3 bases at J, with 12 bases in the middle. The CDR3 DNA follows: TGTGCCAGCAGCCTTACTAATGCCAATCAGCCCCAGCATTTT. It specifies CASSLTNANQPQHF.

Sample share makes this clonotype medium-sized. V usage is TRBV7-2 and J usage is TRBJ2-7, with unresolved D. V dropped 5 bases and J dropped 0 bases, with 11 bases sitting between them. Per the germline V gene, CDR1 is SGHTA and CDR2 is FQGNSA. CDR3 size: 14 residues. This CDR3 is CASSTRHSSYEQYF. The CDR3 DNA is TGTGCCAGCAGCACCCGACACAGCTCCTACGAGCAGTACTTC.

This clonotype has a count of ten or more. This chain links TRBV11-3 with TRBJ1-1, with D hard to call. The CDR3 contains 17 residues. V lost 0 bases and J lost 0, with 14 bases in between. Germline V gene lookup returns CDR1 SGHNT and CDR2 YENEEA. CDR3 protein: CASSLDRGILMNTEAFF. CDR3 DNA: TGTGCCAGCAGCTTAGATCGAGGGATTCTGATGAACACTGAAGCTTTCTTT.

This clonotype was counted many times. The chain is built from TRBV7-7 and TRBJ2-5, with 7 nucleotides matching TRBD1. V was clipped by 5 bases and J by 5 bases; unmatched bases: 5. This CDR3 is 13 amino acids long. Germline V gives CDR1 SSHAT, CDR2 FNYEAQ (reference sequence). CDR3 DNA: TGTGCCAGCAGCACCGACAGGGATGAGACCCAGTACTTC. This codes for CASSTDRDETQYF.

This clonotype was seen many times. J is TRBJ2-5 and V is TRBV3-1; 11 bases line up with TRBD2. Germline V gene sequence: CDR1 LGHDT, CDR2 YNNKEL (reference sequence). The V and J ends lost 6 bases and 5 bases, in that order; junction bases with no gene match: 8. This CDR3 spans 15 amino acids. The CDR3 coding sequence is TGTGCCAGCAGTACCGGGACTAGCGGCTCGGAGACCCAGTACTTC. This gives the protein CASSTGTSGSETQYF.

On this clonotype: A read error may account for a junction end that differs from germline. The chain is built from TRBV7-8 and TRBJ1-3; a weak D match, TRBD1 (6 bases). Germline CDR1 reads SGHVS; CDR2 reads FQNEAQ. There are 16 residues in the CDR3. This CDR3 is CASSSGTWRTGNTVYF. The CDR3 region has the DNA TGTGCCAGCAGCTCCGGGACATGGCGGACTGGAAACACCGTATATTTT.

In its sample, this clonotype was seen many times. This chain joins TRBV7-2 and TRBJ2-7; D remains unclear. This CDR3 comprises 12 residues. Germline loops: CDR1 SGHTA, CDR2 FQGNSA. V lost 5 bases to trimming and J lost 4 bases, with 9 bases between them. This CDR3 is CASSPLGYEQYF. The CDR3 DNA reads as TGTGCCAGCAGCCCCTTGGGTTACGAGCAGTACTTC.

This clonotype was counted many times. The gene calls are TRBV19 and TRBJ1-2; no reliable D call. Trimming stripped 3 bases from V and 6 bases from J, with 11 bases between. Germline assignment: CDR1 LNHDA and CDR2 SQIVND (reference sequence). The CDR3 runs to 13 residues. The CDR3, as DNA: TGTGCCAGTAGTATTAGGGAAACAGATGGCTACACCTTC. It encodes CASSIRETDGYTF.

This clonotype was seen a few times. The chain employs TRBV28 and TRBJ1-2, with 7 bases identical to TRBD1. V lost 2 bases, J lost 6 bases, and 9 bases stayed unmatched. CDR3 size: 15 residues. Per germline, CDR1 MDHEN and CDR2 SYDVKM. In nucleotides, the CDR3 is TGTGCCAGCAGTTTAATCGGAGGGGGCATGGATGGCTACACCTTC. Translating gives CASSLIGGGMDGYTF.

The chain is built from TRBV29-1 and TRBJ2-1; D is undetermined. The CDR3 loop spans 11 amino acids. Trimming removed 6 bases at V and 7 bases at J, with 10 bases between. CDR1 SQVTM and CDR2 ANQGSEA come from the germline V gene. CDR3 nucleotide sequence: TGCAGCGTCGCGTCGGGTAATGAGCAGTTCTTC. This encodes CSVASGNEQFF.

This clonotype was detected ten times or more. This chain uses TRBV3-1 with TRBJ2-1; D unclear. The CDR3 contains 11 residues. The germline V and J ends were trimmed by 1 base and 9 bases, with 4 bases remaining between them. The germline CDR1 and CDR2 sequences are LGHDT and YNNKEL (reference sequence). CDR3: CASSQVSEQFF. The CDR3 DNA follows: TGTGCCAGCAGCCAAGTTTCTGAGCAGTTCTTC.

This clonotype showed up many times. The CDR3 spells CASGGVGMNTEAFF. Here the CDR3 DNA reads TGTGCCAGCGGGGGGGTGGGGATGAACACTGAAGCTTTCTTT. The V and J genes are TRBV7-2 and TRBJ1-1, with TRBD1 as a possible D gene (5 bases). Trimming removed 8 bases at V and 0 bases at J, with 13 bases between. The CDR3 has 14 residues. Looked up from germline, CDR1 is SGHTA and CDR2 is FQGNSA.

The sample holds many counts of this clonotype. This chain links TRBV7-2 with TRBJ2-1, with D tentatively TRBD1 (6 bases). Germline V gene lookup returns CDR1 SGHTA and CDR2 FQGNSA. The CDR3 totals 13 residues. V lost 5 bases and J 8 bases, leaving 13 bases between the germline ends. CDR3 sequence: CASSPAGVYEQFF. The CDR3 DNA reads TGTGCCAGCAGCCCGGCAGGGGTTTATGAGCAGTTCTTC.